Presented here are 29 T cell receptor beta chains from one specimen sequenced in a study of human CD8 memory T cell subsets. The TCR beta sequencing libraries came from UMI-labeled 5' RACE. TCRdb re-analyzed the 5' RACE reads; it lists each CDR3 protein once, without DNA. The sample includes 9,000 to 13,000 distinct CDR3 sequences. The material sequenced was CD8+ T cells from PBMCs. The source is a human donor in good health.

The chain recombines TRBV7-6 with TRBJ2-1; TCRdb outputs TRBD1, but without DNA this stays unchecked. The CDR3 runs 14 residues. Germline-derived CDR1 and CDR2 are SGHVS and FNYEAQ. This CDR3 is CASSRDQDNNEQFF.

This clonotype is called medium-sized based on its frequency. The gene calls are TRBV18 and TRBJ1-1; the D call from TCRdb, TRBD1, cannot be confirmed without DNA. CDR1 KGHSH and CDR2 LQKENI come from the germline V gene. This CDR3 has 14 residues. The CDR3 sequence is CASSPEQGYAEAFF.

This chain uses TRBV11-2 with TRBJ2-3. CDR1 and CDR2 (germline): SGHAT, FQNNGV. The CDR3 is made up of 12 amino acids. CDR3 amino acids: CASSLRWDTQYF.

The chain is built from TRBV28 and TRBJ2-7; the D call from TCRdb, TRBD1, cannot be confirmed without DNA. Germline CDR1 MDHEN, CDR2 SYDVKM. CDR3 length: 14 residues. The chain's CDR3 is CATEFGTGYHEQYF.

The chain combines TRBV19 with TRBJ1-2. In germline, CDR1 is LNHDA, CDR2 SQIVND (reference sequence). This CDR3 spans 14 amino acids. The CDR3 reads CASSGRRDGYGYTF.

The chain's CDR3 is CSARSPQSSYNEQFF. The gene calls are TRBV20-1 and TRBJ2-1; the D call from TCRdb, TRBD1, cannot be confirmed without DNA. In germline, CDR1 is DFQATT, CDR2 SNEGSKA (reference sequence). The CDR3 is 15 amino acids.

The genes are TRBV7-9 and TRBJ1-1. Germline CDR1 and CDR2: SEHNR and FQNEAQ (reference sequence). The length of the CDR3 is 14 residues. CDR3 region: CASSLVLPGTEAFF.

The chain carries TRBV6-6 and TRBJ2-7. The germline V gene encodes CDR1 MNHNY and CDR2 SVGAGI (reference sequence). The CDR3 extends over 14 amino acids. CDR3 residues: CASSYSGFRYEQYF.

The chain has TRBV12-3 or TRBV12-4 and TRBJ1-1. This CDR3 region has 14 residues. The CDR3: CASSLASVGTEAFF.

The chain links TRBV11-2 to TRBJ2-1; TCRdb's D gene call, TRBD1, goes unchecked for lack of DNA. Germline V CDR1 and CDR2: SGHAT, FQNNGV. The CDR3 is made up of 13 amino acids. The CDR3 sequence: CASSRSGVDEQFF.

The rearrangement joins TRBV29-1 to TRBJ2-7; TCRdb's assignment of TRBD2 cannot be checked, as there is no DNA. The CDR3 extends over 17 amino acids. In germline, CDR1 is SQVTM, CDR2 ANQGSEA. CDR3 protein: CSVEAPIIVGGGIEQYF.

This chain joins TRBV5-1 and TRBJ2-7; the D gene TCRdb calls, TRBD1, cannot be checked with no DNA. CDR3 length equals 15 residues. Germline V gives CDR1 SGHRS, CDR2 YFSETQ. The CDR3: CASSLEPGVLSEQYF.

The chain links TRBV13 to TRBJ1-1; without DNA, the TCRdb call of TRBD1 cannot be checked. Germline V CDR1 and CDR2: PRHDT, FYEKMQ (reference sequence). This CDR3 spans 12 amino acids. CDR3: CASRDSITEAFF.

The gene calls are TRBV13 and TRBJ2-7. The CDR3 extends over 15 amino acids. Germline CDR1 is PRHDT and CDR2 is FYEKMQ (reference sequence). The CDR3 spells CASSPNESGPYEQYF.

V and J are TRBV9 and TRBJ2-6; as DNA is missing, the TRBD1 call by TCRdb cannot be tested. The V gene's germline CDR1 is SGDLS and CDR2 YYNGEE. The CDR3 is made up of 17 amino acids. CDR3 protein: CASSDQGDLSGANVLTF.

This rearrangement joins TRBV6-4 to TRBJ2-7; checking the TCRdb D call of TRBD2 is not possible without DNA. This CDR3 spans 17 amino acids. The germline CDR1 and CDR2 sequences are MRHNA and SNTAGT. This CDR3 is CASSEVTVFVDPHEQYF.

The chain employs TRBV7-3 and TRBJ2-1; checking the TCRdb D call of TRBD1 is not possible without DNA. CDR1 and CDR2 from the germline V gene are SGHTA and FQGTGA. The CDR3 extends over 13 amino acids. The chain's CDR3 is CASSHGGSGEQFF.

The J gene is TRBJ2-7, the V gene TRBV6-2 or TRBV6-3. Germline CDR1 reads MNHEY; CDR2 reads SVGEGT. The CDR3 is 13 residues long. The CDR3 sequence: CASSTKANNEQYF.

Measured by frequency, this clonotype is large. This chain connects TRBV29-1 to TRBJ2-5; TCRdb names TRBD1, which stays unverified in the absence of DNA. Germline-derived CDR1 and CDR2 are SQVTM and ANQGSEA. This CDR3 contains 18 residues. The CDR3 reads CSVEDPIAGAGLQETQYF.

The V call is TRBV15, the J call TRBJ2-2; TCRdb names TRBD1, which stays unverified in the absence of DNA. CDR3 length: 15 residues. The germline V gene has CDR1 LNHNV and CDR2 YYDKDF (reference sequence). CDR3 residues: CATSSETVNTGELFF.

CDR3 in amino acids: CASSDSYYNEQFF. This chain joins TRBV5-5 and TRBJ2-1. Germline-derived CDR1 and CDR2 are SGHKS and YYEKEE (reference sequence). The CDR3 covers 13 residues.

The CDR3 here is CASSLGLAGLAYEQYF. The rearrangement joins TRBV5-1 to TRBJ2-7; TCRdb lists TRBD2, though no DNA is available to test this call. The CDR3 sequence is 16 residues long. From germline, CDR1 is SGHRS and CDR2 YFSETQ.

V usage is TRBV6-2 or TRBV6-3 and J usage is TRBJ2-5; with no DNA, the TCRdb D assignment of TRBD1 cannot be verified. CDR1 MNHEY and CDR2 SVGEGT come from the germline V gene. The CDR3 covers 16 residues. The CDR3 loop reads CASSRPGTGWGETQYF.

The rearrangement joins TRBV5-4 to TRBJ2-3; TCRdb names TRBD1, which stays unverified in the absence of DNA. The germline V gene encodes CDR1 SGHNT and CDR2 YYREEE (reference sequence). The CDR3 runs 16 residues. The CDR3 spells CASSLGDRGGTDTQYF.

V gene TRBV15 combines with J gene TRBJ2-1; TCRdb returns TRBD1, unconfirmable since there is no DNA. This CDR3 has 16 amino acids. Germline-derived CDR1 and CDR2 are LNHNV and YYDKDF (reference sequence). The CDR3 sequence is CATSRERDRGWNEQFF.

This chain links TRBV9 with TRBJ1-1; the D call of TRBD1 rests on TCRdb alone, since no DNA is present to check it. This CDR3 has 13 residues. Germline V CDR1 and CDR2: SGDLS, YYNGEE. This CDR3 reads CASSAPWGTEAFF.

This clonotype shows up as medium-sized by frequency. The CDR3 protein is CAWSPLGGGEETQYF. The chain couples TRBV30 to TRBJ2-5; TCRdb designates TRBD1, a call that cannot be tested without DNA. Germline loops: CDR1 GTSNPN, CDR2 SVGIG (reference sequence). This CDR3 is 15 amino acids long.

The chain is built from TRBV19 and TRBJ2-1. This CDR3 has 16 amino acids. Germline assignment: CDR1 LNHDA and CDR2 SQIVND (reference sequence). The CDR3 loop reads CASTIGGSLWYNEQFF.

This chain connects TRBV7-9 to TRBJ2-7; TCRdb selects TRBD1, and the lack of DNA leaves this call unchecked. Germline loops: CDR1 SEHNR, CDR2 FQNEAQ (reference sequence). This CDR3 comprises 12 residues. CDR3 in amino acids: CASSLAGVEQYF.